A single sample gave rise to the 5 T cell receptor beta chains below, sequenced in a study of blood T cell repertoires in COVID-19. Clones were read by immunoSEQ multiplex PCR, and TCRdb kept only the in-frame ones, dropping some. The sample carries around 140,000 clones, 85% to 90% recorded once. Source material: peripheral blood. These receptors originate from a man aged 18-30 years with COVID-19, enrolled during active disease.

The chain links TRBV5-4 to TRBJ2-7; D may be TRBD2 (5 bases). Germline CDR1 SGHNT, CDR2 YYREEE (reference sequence). The CDR3 contains 15 residues. V dropped 0 bases and J dropped 6 bases, with 16 bases sitting between them. CDR3 nucleotides: TGTGCCAGCAGCTTGGGGAAAAGGAGGCAATTCGAGCAGTACTTC. Its translation: CASSLGKRRQFEQYF.

This clone was picked up one time. The rearrangement joins TRBV5-8 to TRBJ1-4, with 11 positions matching TRBD1. J was trimmed by 5 bases and V by 4 bases; bases with no gene match: 4. The germline V gene has CDR1 SGHTS and CDR2 YDEGEE. This CDR3 has 15 amino acids. The CDR3 region is CASSLRTGGNEKLFF. In nucleotides, the CDR3 is TGTGCCAGCAGCCTGAGGACAGGGGGCAATGAAAAACTGTTTTTT.

Only one count was recorded for this clone. The chain links TRBV28 to TRBJ2-3; D gene ambiguous. From germline, CDR1 is MDHEN and CDR2 SYDVKM. Trimming stripped 7 bases from V and 1 base from J, with 9 bases between. CDR3 length: 13 amino acids. CDR3 protein: CASNTVGTDTQYF. For the CDR3, the DNA is TGTGCCAGCAATACGGTAGGCACAGATACGCAGTATTTT.

This chain uses TRBV28 with TRBJ2-2, with 7 bases lining up with TRBD1. V gave up 4 bases and J gave up 2 bases; unmatched junction bases: 4. Germline lookup yields CDR1 MDHEN and CDR2 SYDVKM. This CDR3 region has 15 residues. CDR3 bases: TGTGCCAGCAGTTACTACAGGGGAAACACCGGGGAGCTGTTTTTT. Its protein is CASSYYRGNTGELFF.

This sequence joins TRBV19 and TRBJ2-7; 9 bases agree with TRBD2. CDR1 LNHDA and CDR2 SQIVND come from the germline V gene (reference sequence). The CDR3 loop spans 13 amino acids. V lost 7 bases to trimming and J lost 5 bases; unmatched junction nucleotides: 6. The CDR3 DNA follows: TGTGCCAGTAACGCGGGAGGGGCCCACGAGCAGTACTTC. It is translated as CASNAGGAHEQYF.